What follows describes a single T cell receptor (beta chain). The antigen is undetermined. Other DNA sequences in the same sample also yield this CDR3. Data came from immunoSEQ multiplex PCR; TCRdb stores just in-frame clones and leaves some out. The repertoire includes about 160,000 clones, 95% to 97% of them detected once, and about 0.94% sits in the top ten. This sample stems from a study of cytomegalovirus exposure and HLA in healthy donors. Study results and limitations: Reported results showed that the classifier diagnosed cytomegalovirus status with high specificity and sensitivity.

The source material was PBMCs. This clonotype was sampled from a woman under 30 in good health and CMV-seronegative.

Here the CDR3 DNA reads TGCGCCAGCAGCCAAGTCGGGAGCTCCTACGAGCAGTACTTC. Amino acid sequence: CASSQVGSSYEQYF. The V and J genes are TRBV4-1 and TRBJ2-7, with D maybe TRBD2 (6 bases). Germline V gene sequence: CDR1 MGHRA, CDR2 YSYEKL. Trimming stripped 1 base from V and 0 bases from J, with 7 bases between. The CDR3 runs 14 residues.